Listed below are T cell receptor beta chains from one sample, sequenced in a study of graft-versus-host responses after intestinal transplantation. Generated by immunoSEQ multiplex PCR, the TCRdb table keeps only in-frame clones and is missing some. The sample has about 86,000 clones, about 87% seen once. The antigens of these receptors remain unknown. This specimen was unstimulated CD4+ T cells sorted from spleen or lymph node cells, taken before transplant. These receptor sequences come from a human donor who was the organ donor for an intestinal transplant. Both conserved end residues are part of each CDR3. A D gene is named only where the DNA matches it firmly. Clone size is shown for a subset of rows, as once, few, many or a class of expanded clone.

J,V,size,D,CDR3,DNA
TRBJ1-3,TRBV6-6,NA,NA,CASSPGGTGNTIYF,TGTGCCAGCAGCCCGGGGGGCACTGGAAACACCATATATTTT
TRBJ1-1,TRBV7-3,NA,NA,CASSLIAAQNTEAFF,TGTGCCAGCAGCTTAATAGCGGCACAGAACACTGAAGCTTTCTTT
TRBJ2-7,TRBV28,NA,NA,CASSSAGTIQYF,TGTGCCAGCAGTTCGGCGGGGACGATTCAGTACTTC
TRBJ2-5,TRBV4-1,once,TRBD2,CASSQGMAGGKETQYF,TGCGCCAGCAGCCAAGGGATGGCGGGGGGGAAAGAGACCCAGTACTTC
TRBJ1-3,TRBV27,NA,NA,CASSFQGTSPATIYF,TGTGCCAGCAGTTTTCAGGGCACTTCTCCCGCCACCATATATTTT
TRBJ1-6,TRBV30,NA,NA,CAWSQNSPLHF,TGTGCCTGGAGCCAAAATTCACCCCTCCACTTT
TRBJ2-5,TRBV2,NA,TRBD2,CASRGWDREGSETQYF,TGTGCCAGCAGGGGGTGGGACCGGGAGGGATCAGAGACCCAGTACTTC
TRBJ1-3,TRBV6-5,few,NA,CASTSRRAGNTIYF,TGTGCCAGCACCTCGAGGAGGGCTGGAAACACCATATATTTT
TRBJ2-5,TRBV7-2,NA,NA,CASSFLGGAMETQYF,TGTGCCAGCAGCTTCTTGGGGGGGGCCATGGAGACCCAGTACTTC
TRBJ1-2,TRBV5-4,NA,NA,CASTLPAGDGYTF,TGTGCCAGCACCCTCCCCGCGGGAGATGGCTACACCTTC
TRBJ1-4,TRBV25-1,NA,TRBD1,CASSDPRTGGEKLFF,TGTGCCAGCAGTGATCCGCGGACAGGTGGTGAAAAACTGTTTTTT
TRBJ1-4,TRBV5-1,NA,NA,CASSLLGDSEKLFF,TGCGCCAGCAGCTTGTTGGGTGACAGTGAAAAACTGTTTTTT